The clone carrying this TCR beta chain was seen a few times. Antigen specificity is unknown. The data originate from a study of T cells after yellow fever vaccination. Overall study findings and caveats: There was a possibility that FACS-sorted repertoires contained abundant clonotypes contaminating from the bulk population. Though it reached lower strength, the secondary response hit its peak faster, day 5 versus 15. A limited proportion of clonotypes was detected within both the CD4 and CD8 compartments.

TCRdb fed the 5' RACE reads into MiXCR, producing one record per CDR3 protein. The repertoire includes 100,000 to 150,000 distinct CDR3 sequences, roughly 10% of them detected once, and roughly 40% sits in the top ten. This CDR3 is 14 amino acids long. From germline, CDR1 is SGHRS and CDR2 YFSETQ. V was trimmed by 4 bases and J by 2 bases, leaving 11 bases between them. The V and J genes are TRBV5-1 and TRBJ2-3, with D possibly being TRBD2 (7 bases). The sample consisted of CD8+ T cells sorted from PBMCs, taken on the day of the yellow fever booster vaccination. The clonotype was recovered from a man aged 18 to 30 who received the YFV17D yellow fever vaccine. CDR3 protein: CASSPGGLTDTQYF. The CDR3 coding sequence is TGCGCCAGCAGCCCCGGGGGGCTCACAGATACGCAGTATTTT.